Sequencing of this T cell receptor beta chain was carried out in a study of T-cell memory formation after mild COVID-19. Study summary: Largely donor-specific TCR clusters were found.

Using its own MiXCR run on the 5' RACE reads, TCRdb lists one record per CDR3 protein. The sample lists nearly 350,000 distinct CDR3 sequences; roughly 13% were seen once. General study points: Day 15 to 85 contracting clones showed balanced CD4/CD8; later expanders leaned CD4+. Chiefly within CM and EM were the contracting CD4+ clones; CD8+ ones were within EMRA.

About this clonotype itself: Its specificity is not known.

CDR1 MNHNY and CDR2 SVGAGI come from the germline V gene (reference sequence). The CDR3 extends over 13 amino acids. The trim removed 6 bases at V and 5 bases at J, leaving 6 bases unmatched. The chain links TRBV6-6 to TRBJ2-7; 8 bases are shared with TRBD1. This receptor was identified in a man younger than 35 who had mild COVID-19 (a few samples of this study predate the infection). Cell type and time point are not known. Sequenced: PBMCs or a T cell subset sorted from them (not recorded which). In DNA form, the CDR3 reads TGTGCCAGCAGCTGGACAGGGAGGCACGAGCAGTACGTC. Its translation: CASSWTGRHEQYV.